This TCR beta chain was observed in a study of blood T cell repertoires in COVID-19. Overall study context: T cells, B-cell-depleted T cells, or PBMCs supplied cDNA or gDNA.

Original data processing: Cell counts per sample came from amplifying reference gene primers. Sequencing was performed with immunoSEQ multiplex PCR; in TCRdb, only in-frame clones are kept and a portion is missing. That table supplies the V and J calls and clone size; D and trimming were determined from the DNA. In the table there are more than 250,000 clones, approximately 88% of which are singletons. The TCR sequence derives from a man younger than 30 who had recovered from COVID-19. The source material was peripheral blood.

This CDR3 is CASSVLGSGHNEQFF. The CDR3 DNA sequence: TGTGCCAGCAGCGTATTGGGCAGCGGCCACAATGAGCAGTTCTTC. The V call is TRBV9, the J call TRBJ2-1; possibly TRBD2 for D (5 bases). This CDR3 spans 15 amino acids. Trimming removed 1 base from V and 5 bases from J, with 13 bases in between. Germline CDR1 SGDLS, CDR2 YYNGEE.